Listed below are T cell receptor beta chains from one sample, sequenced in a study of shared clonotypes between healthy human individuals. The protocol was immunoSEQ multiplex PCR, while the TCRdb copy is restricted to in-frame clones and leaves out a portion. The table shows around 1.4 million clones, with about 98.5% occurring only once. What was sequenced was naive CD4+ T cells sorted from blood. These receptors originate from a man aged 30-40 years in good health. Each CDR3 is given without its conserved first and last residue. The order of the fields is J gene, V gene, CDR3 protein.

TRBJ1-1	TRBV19	ASSLQTGFGNTEAF
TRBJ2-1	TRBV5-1	ASTPVLSAHYNEQF
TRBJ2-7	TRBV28	ASSRNDRAFSYEQY
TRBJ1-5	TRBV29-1	SVEGYEGGPQH
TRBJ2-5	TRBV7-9	ASSLERDRRQETQY
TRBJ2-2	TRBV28	ASMATGELF
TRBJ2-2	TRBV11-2	ASSTRQGRSGSNTGELF
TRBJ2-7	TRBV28	ASSLGLAGDEQY
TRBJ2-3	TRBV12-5	ASLRGSTDTQY
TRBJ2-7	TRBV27	ASRSSGSVSYEQY
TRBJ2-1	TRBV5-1	ASLAGDSYNEQF
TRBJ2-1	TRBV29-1	SVVLLDRGRWDEQF
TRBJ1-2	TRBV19	ASSDAGTANGYT
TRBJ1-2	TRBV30	AWRGQGLNYGYT